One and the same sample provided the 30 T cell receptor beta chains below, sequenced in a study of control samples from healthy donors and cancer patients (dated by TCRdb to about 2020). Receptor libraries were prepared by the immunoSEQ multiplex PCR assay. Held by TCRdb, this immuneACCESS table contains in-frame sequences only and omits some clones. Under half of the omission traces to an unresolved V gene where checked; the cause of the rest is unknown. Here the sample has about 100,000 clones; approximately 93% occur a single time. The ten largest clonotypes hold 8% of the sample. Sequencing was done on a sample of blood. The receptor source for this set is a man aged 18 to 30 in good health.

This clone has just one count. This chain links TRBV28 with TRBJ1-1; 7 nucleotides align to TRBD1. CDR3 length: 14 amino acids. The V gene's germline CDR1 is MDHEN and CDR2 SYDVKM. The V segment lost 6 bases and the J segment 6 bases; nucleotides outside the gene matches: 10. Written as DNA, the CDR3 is TGTGCCAGCAGAGAAAAGGGGGCGCATGCTGAAGCTTTCTTT. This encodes CASREKGAHAEAFF. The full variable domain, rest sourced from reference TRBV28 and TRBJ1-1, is DVKVTQSSRYLVKRTGEKVFLECVQDMDHENMFWYRQDPGLGLRLIYFSYDVKMKEKGDIPEGYSVSREKKERFSLILESASTNQTSMYLCASREKGAHAEAFFGQGTRLTVV.

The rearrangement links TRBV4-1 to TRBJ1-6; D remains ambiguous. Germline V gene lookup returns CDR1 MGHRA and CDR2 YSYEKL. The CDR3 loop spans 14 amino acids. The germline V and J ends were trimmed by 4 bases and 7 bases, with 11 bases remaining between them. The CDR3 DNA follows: TGCGCCAGCAGCCTTACAGTGCCCAATTCACCCCTCCACTTT. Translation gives CASSLTVPNSPLHF.

The CDR3 DNA is TGTGCCAGCAGCACCCTCTGGGCGGGGTCCTACGAGCAGTACTTC. Its translation is CASSTLWAGSYEQYF. This chain joins TRBV6-5 and TRBJ2-7; D is possibly TRBD2 (6 bases). The germline V and J ends were trimmed by 6 bases and 1 base, with 16 bases remaining between them. The V gene's germline CDR1 is MNHEY and CDR2 SVGAGI. The CDR3 is 15 amino acids.

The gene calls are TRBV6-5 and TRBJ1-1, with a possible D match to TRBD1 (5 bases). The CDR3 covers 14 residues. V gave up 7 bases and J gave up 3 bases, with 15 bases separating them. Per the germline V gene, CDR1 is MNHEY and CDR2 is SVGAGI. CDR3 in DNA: TGTGCCAGCATGCCTGGGGGGGGGTACACTGAAGCTTTCTTT. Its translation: CASMPGGGYTEAFF.

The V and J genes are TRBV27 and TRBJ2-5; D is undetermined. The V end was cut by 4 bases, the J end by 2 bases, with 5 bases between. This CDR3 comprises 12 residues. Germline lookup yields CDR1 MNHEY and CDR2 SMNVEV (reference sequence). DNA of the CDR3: TGTGCCAGCAGTTCAAGTCAAGAGACCCAGTACTTC. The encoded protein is CASSSSQETQYF.

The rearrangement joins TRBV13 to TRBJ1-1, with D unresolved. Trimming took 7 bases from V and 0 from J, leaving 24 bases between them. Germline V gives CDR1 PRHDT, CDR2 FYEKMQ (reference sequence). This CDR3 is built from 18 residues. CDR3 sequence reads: CASTNSRTRRGMNTEAFF. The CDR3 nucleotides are TGTGCCAGCACCAACTCCAGGACCCGACGCGGGATGAACACTGAAGCTTTCTTT. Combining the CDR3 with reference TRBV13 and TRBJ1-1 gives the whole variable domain AAGVIQSPRHLIKEKRETATLKCYPIPRHDTVYWYQQGPGQDPQFLISFYEKMQSDKGSIPDRFSAQQFSDYHSELNMSSLELGDSALYFCASTNSRTRRGMNTEAFFGQGTRLTVV.

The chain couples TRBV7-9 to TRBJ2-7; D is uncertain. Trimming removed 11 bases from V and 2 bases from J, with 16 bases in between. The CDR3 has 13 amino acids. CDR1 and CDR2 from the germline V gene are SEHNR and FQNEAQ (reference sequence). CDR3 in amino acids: CASMPMDAYEQYF. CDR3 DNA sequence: TGTGCCTCGATGCCAATGGATGCCTACGAGCAGTACTTC.

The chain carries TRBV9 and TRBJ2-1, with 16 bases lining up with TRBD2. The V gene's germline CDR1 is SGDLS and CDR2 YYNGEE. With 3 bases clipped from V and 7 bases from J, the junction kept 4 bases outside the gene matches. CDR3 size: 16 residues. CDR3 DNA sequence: TGTGCCAGCAGCGGGGGACTAGCGGGAGGGCGAAATGAGCAGTTCTTC. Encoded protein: CASSGGLAGGRNEQFF.

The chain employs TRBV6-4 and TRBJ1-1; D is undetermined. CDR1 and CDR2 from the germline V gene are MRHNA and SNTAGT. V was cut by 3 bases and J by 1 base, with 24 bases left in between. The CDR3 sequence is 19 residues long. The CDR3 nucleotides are TGTGCCAGCAGTGAGGAATATCGGGTTGACCCCACTAAGAACACTGAAGCTTTCTTT. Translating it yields CASSEEYRVDPTKNTEAFF.

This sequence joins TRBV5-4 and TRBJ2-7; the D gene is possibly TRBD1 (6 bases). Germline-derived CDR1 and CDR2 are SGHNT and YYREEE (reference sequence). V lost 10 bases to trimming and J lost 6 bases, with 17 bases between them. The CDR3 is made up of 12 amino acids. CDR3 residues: CAVRGQAAEQYF. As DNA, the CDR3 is TGTGCCGTCCGGGGACAAGCGGCCGAGCAGTACTTC.

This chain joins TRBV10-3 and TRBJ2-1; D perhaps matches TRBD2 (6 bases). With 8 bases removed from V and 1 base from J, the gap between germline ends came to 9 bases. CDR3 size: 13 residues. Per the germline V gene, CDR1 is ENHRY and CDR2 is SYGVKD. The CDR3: CAIGRESYNEQFF. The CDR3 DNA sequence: TGTGCCATCGGACGGGAGTCCTACAATGAGCAGTTCTTC.

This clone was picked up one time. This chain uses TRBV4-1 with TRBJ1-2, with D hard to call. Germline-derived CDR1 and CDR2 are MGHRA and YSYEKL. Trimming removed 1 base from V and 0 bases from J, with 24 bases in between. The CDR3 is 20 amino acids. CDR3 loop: CASSQGTLAGRLGANYGYTF. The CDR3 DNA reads TGCGCCAGCAGCCAAGGAACCCTCGCGGGTCGGCTTGGGGCTAACTATGGCTACACCTTC.

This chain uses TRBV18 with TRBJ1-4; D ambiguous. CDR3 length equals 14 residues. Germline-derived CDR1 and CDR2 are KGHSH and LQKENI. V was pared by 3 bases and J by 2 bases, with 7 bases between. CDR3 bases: TGTGCCAGCTCACCGATGGGTACTAATGAAAAACTGTTTTTT. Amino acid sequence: CASSPMGTNEKLFF.

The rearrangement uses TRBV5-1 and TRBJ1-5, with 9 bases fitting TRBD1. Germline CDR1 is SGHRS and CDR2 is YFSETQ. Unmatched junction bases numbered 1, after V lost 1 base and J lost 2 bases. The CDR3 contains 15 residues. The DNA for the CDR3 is TGCGCCAGCAGCTTGACAGGGGGCGGCAATCAGCCCCAGCATTTT. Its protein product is CASSLTGGGNQPQHF.

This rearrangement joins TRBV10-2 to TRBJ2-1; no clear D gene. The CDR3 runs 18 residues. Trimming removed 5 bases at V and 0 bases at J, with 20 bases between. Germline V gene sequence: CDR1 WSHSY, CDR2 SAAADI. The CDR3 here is CASSLVGYSSNSYNEQFF. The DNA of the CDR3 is TGCGCCAGCAGTTTGGTCGGATACTCGAGCAACTCCTACAATGAGCAGTTCTTC.

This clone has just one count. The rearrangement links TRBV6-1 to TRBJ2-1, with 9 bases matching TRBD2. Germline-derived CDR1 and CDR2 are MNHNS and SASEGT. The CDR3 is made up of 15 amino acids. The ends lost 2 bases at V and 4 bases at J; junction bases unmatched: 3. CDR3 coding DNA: TGTGCCAGCAGTGAACCTAGCGGGAAATACAATGAGCAGTTCTTC. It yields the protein CASSEPSGKYNEQFF.

The CDR3 DNA follows: TGTGCCAGCAGCCCCGGGACAGGGAACAATGAGCAGTTCTTC. Protein: CASSPGTGNNEQFF. The V and J genes are TRBV7-7 and TRBJ2-1, with 9 bases lining up with TRBD1. The germline CDR1 and CDR2 sequences are SSHAT and FNYEAQ (reference sequence). The CDR3 contains 14 residues. Losses at the gene ends were 5 bases for V and 5 bases for J; bases not matched to a gene: 4.

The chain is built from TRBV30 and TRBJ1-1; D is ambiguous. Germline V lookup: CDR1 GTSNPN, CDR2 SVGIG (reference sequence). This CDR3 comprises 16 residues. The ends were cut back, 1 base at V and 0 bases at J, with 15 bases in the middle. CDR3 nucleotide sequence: TGTGCCTGGAGTGCCCCTCGGGGAAGGCTGAACACTGAAGCTTTCTTT. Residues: CAWSAPRGRLNTEAFF.

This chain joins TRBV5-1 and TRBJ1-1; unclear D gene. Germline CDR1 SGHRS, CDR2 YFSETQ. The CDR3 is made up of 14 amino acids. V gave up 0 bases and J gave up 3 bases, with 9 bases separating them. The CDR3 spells CASSLGGSYTEAFF. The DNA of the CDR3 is TGCGCCAGCAGCTTGGGTGGGTCTTACACTGAAGCTTTCTTT.

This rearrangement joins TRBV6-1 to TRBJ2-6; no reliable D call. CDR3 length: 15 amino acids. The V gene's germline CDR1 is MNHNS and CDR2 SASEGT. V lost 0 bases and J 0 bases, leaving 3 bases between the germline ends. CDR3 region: CASSEADSGANVLTF. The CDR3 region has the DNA TGTGCCAGCAGTGAAGCGGACTCTGGGGCCAACGTCCTGACTTTC.

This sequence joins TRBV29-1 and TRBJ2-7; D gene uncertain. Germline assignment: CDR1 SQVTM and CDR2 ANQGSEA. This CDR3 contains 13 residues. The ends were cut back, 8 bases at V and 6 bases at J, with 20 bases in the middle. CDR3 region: CSLSNGKNGEQYF. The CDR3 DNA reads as TGCAGCCTCTCAAACGGCAAGAACGGCGAGCAGTACTTC.

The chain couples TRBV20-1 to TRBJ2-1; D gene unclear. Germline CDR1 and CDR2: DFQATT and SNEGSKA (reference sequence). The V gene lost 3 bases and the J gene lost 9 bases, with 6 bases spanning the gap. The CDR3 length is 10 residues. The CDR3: CSASHPEQFF. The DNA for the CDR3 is TGCAGTGCTAGTCACCCTGAGCAGTTCTTC.

In nucleotides, the CDR3 is TGTGCCTCAAGACAGGGATATGGCTACACCTTC. Translated: CASRQGYGYTF. The rearrangement uses TRBV30 and TRBJ1-2, with 7 bases that match TRBD1. The CDR3 has 11 amino acids. Per the germline V gene, CDR1 is GTSNPN and CDR2 is SVGIG (reference sequence). Trimming cost V 7 bases and J 5 bases; bases outside gene matches: 4.

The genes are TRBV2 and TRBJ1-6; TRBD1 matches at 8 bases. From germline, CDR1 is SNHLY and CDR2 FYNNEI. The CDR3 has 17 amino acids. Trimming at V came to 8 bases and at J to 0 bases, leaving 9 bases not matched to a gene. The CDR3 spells CASGSRGPGSYNSPLHF. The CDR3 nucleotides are TGTGCCAGCGGATCCAGGGGGCCCGGCTCCTATAATTCACCCCTCCACTTT.

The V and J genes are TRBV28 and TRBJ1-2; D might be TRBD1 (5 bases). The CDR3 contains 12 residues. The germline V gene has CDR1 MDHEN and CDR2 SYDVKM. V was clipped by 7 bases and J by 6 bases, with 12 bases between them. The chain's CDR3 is CASNSGSDGYTF. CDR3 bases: TGTGCCAGCAACTCAGGGTCCGATGGCTACACCTTC.

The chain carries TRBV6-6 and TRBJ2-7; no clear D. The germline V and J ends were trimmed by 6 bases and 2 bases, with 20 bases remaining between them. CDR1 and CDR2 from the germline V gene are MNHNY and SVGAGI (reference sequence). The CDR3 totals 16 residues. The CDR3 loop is CASSHEFRTETYEQYF. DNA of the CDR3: TGTGCCAGCAGCCACGAATTTAGGACGGAGACCTACGAGCAGTACTTC.

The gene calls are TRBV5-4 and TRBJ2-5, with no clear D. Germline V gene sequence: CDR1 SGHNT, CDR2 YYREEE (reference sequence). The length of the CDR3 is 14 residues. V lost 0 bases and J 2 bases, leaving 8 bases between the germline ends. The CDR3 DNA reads TGTGCCAGCAGCTTGGGGCAGACGCAAGAGACCCAGTACTTC. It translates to CASSLGQTQETQYF.

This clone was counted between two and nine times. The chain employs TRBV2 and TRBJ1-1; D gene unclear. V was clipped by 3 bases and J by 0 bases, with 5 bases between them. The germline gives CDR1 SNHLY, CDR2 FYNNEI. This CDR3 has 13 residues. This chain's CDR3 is CASSEALNTEAFF. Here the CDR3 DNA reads TGTGCCAGCAGTGAGGCGCTGAACACTGAAGCTTTCTTT.

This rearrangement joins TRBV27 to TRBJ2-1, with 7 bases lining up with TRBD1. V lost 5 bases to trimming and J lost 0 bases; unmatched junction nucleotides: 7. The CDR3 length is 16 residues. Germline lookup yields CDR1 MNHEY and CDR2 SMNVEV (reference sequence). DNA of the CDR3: TGTGCCAGCAGTCAAAGGGGGCCCCTCTCCTACAATGAGCAGTTCTTC. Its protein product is CASSQRGPLSYNEQFF.

The CDR3 DNA reads TGTGCCACCGTGAAGCGGGGGGGAGAGACCCAGTACTTC. Translation: CATVKRGGETQYF. V and J are TRBV15 and TRBJ2-5, with 10 bases identical to TRBD2. CDR3 length equals 13 residues. Germline loops: CDR1 LNHNV, CDR2 YYDKDF (reference sequence). With 8 bases clipped from V and 4 bases from J, the junction kept 4 bases outside the gene matches.